What follows are 11 T cell receptor beta chains derived from one specimen sequenced in a study of blood T cell repertoires in COVID-19. The assay was immunoSEQ multiplex PCR, and TCRdb's table has in-frame clones only and misses some. The data show some 340,000 clones, 80% to 85% seen once. The sequencing sample was made of PBMCs or T cells enriched from blood (not recorded which). Receptor source: a woman in her forties or fifties who had recovered from COVID-19.

The chain uses TRBV5-4 and TRBJ1-1; 8 positions match TRBD1. Germline-derived CDR1 and CDR2 are SGHNT and YYREEE (reference sequence). Trimming took 3 bases from V and 4 from J; bases not matched to a gene: 8. CDR3 length: 15 amino acids. In DNA, the CDR3 is TGTGCCAGCAGCTATGAACAGGGGGTCGGCACTGAAGCTTTCTTT. Protein: CASSYEQGVGTEAFF. The variable domain in full, completed from reference TRBV5-4 and TRBJ1-1, reads ETGVTQSPTHLIKTRGQQVTLRCSSQSGHNTVSWYQQALGQGPQFIFQYYREEENGRGNFPPRFSGLQFPNYSSELNVNALELDDSALYLCASSYEQGVGTEAFFGQGTRLTVV.

The chain links TRBV7-9 to TRBJ1-1; a possible D gene is TRBD1 (5 bases). The CDR3 totals 15 residues. Trimming shortened V by 7 bases and J by 0 bases, and 15 bases separated the two germline ends. From germline, CDR1 is SEHNR and CDR2 FQNEAQ (reference sequence). This CDR3 reads CASTQPGLMNTEAFF. Written as DNA, the CDR3 is TGTGCCAGCACCCAGCCAGGGCTCATGAACACTGAAGCTTTCTTT.

The chain recombines TRBV11-3 with TRBJ2-7, with 9 nucleotides matching TRBD1. The germline gives CDR1 SGHNT, CDR2 YENEEA. CDR3 length equals 14 residues. The J segment lost 3 bases and the V segment lost 5 bases, leaving 5 bases of the junction unmatched. The CDR3 sequence: CASSAGQGGYEQYF. In DNA form, the CDR3 reads TGTGCCAGCAGCGCGGGACAGGGTGGCTACGAGCAGTACTTC.

CDR3 sequence: CASGPRGRVDRKNTEAFF. The CDR3 nucleotides read TGTGCTAGTGGTCCGCGTGGGAGGGTAGATCGGAAGAACACTGAAGCTTTCTTT. V gene TRBV12-5 combines with J gene TRBJ1-1; D remains unclear. Germline lookup yields CDR1 LGHNT and CDR2 FRNRAP. Trimming took 5 bases from V and 1 from J, leaving 23 bases between them. The CDR3 has 18 amino acids.

The V and J genes are TRBV5-1 and TRBJ1-3, with 8 bases matching TRBD1. CDR1 and CDR2 from the germline V gene are SGHRS and YFSETQ. The J segment lost 6 bases and the V segment lost 2 bases, leaving 7 bases of the junction unmatched. This CDR3 is built from 15 residues. The CDR3, as DNA: TGCGCCAGCAGCTTAAACACAGGGGGAGAAAACACCATATATTTT. Protein sequence: CASSLNTGGENTIYF. The full variable domain, completed using reference TRBV5-1 and TRBJ1-3, is KAGVTQTPRYLIKTRGQQVTLSCSPISGHRSVSWYQQTPGQGLQFLFEYFSETQRNKGNFPGRFSGRQFSNSRSEMNVSTLELGDSALYLCASSLNTGGENTIYFGEGSWLTVV.

V and J are TRBV29-1 and TRBJ2-1; 8 nucleotides line up with TRBD1. V was clipped by 6 bases and J by 4 bases; unmatched bases: 8. The germline CDR1 and CDR2 sequences are SQVTM and ANQGSEA. There are 14 residues in the CDR3. The chain's CDR3 is CSVGQVDGYNEQFF. The CDR3 DNA follows: TGCAGCGTGGGACAGGTAGATGGGTACAATGAGCAGTTCTTC.

For the CDR3, the DNA is TGCGCCAGCAGCTACTTCCGAGAACCGGGCTATGGCTACACCTTC. Its protein product is CASSYFREPGYGYTF. The chain couples TRBV5-1 to TRBJ1-2, with no clear D. The CDR3 runs to 15 residues. Germline assignment: CDR1 SGHRS and CDR2 YFSETQ. V shed 3 bases and J shed 4 bases, with 16 bases lying between them.

This clone was counted between two and nine times. This sample also contains other DNA sequences that code for the same CDR3. V is TRBV6-5 and J is TRBJ1-2; 9 nucleotides align to TRBD1. The length of the CDR3 is 13 residues. V dropped 5 bases and J dropped 3; count of bases not matched to a gene: 1. Germline CDR1 MNHEY, CDR2 SVGAGI. In DNA, the CDR3 is TGTGCCAGCAGTCGACAGGGGGACTATGGCTACACCTTC. This codes for CASSRQGDYGYTF.

The chain couples TRBV30 to TRBJ1-2; 9 bases line up with TRBD1. CDR1 and CDR2 from the germline V gene are GTSNPN and SVGIG (reference sequence). V trimming: 3 bases; J trimming: 7 bases; junction bases outside the gene matches: 6. This CDR3 has 13 amino acids. The DNA of the CDR3 is TGTGCCTGGAGAATAGGGGACAGGGCTGGCTACACCTTC. Translating gives CAWRIGDRAGYTF.

On this clone: The same CDR3 is also encoded by other DNA sequences in this sample. The rearrangement joins TRBV19 to TRBJ1-1, with D uncertain. Germline CDR1 and CDR2: LNHDA and SQIVND (reference sequence). The CDR3 runs 15 residues. Trimming removed 0 bases from V and 1 base from J, with 9 bases in between. CDR3 loop: CASSIDGRQNTEAFF. The DNA of the CDR3 is TGTGCCAGTAGTATAGATGGCAGACAGAACACTGAAGCTTTCTTT.

The rearrangement links TRBV2 to TRBJ1-1; 7 bases fit TRBD1. Germline trimming cut 5 bases from V and 4 bases from J; bases unmatched to any gene: 7. The CDR3 runs 14 residues. CDR1 is SNHLY and CDR2 is FYNNEI in the germline V gene. CDR3 bases: TGTGCCAGCAGTACTCCACAGGGGACCACTGAAGCTTTCTTT. Protein sequence: CASSTPQGTTEAFF.